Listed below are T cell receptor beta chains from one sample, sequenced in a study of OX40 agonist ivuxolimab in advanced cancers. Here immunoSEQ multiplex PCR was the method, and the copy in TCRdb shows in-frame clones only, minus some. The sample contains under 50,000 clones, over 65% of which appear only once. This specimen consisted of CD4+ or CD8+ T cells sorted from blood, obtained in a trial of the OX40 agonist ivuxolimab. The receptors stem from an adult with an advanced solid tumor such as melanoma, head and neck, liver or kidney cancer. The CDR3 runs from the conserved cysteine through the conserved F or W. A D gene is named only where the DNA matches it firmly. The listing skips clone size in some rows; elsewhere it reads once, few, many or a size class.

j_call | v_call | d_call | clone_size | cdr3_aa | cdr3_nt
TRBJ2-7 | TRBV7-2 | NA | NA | CASSLDTSGPSYEQYF | TGTGCCAGCAGCTTAGATACGAGCGGGCCCTCCTACGAGCAGTACTTC
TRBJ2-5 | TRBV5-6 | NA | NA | CASRRPGTGETQYF | TGTGCCAGCAGAAGACCGGGGACGGGGGAGACCCAGTACTTC
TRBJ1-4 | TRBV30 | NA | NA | CAWSIYTGGGEKLFF | TGTGCCTGGAGCATCTACACGGGAGGTGGGGAAAAACTGTTTTTT
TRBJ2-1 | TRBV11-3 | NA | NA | CASSPGVVSYNEQFF | TGTGCCAGCAGCCCGGGGGTAGTCTCCTACAATGAGCAGTTCTTC
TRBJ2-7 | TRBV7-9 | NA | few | CASSLSLYEQYF | TGTGCCAGCAGCTTATCCTTATACGAGCAGTACTTC
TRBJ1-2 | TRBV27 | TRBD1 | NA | CASSLSGTGQGGRYTF | TGTGCCAGCAGTTTATCTGGGACAGGGCAGGGGGGACGCTACACCTTC
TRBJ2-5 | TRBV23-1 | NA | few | CASTSGETQYF | TGCGCCAGCACTTCCGGAGAGACCCAGTACTTC
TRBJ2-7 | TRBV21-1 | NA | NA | CARGQGYEQYF | TGTGCCAGGGGACAGGGCTACGAGCAGTACTTC
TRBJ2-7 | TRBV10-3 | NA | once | CAIRQTSVGEQYF | TGTGCCATCAGACAAACTTCGGTGGGAGAGCAGTACTTC
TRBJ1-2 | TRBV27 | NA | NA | CASSLSQYYGYTF | TGTGCCAGCAGTTTATCTCAGTACTATGGCTACACCTTC
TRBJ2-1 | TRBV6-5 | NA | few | CASSYSSGLTYNEQFF | TGTGCCAGCAGTTACTCTTCGGGGTTGACCTACAATGAGCAGTTCTTC
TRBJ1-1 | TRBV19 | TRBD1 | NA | CASSRQGTEAFF | TGTGCCAGTAGCAGACAGGGGACTGAAGCTTTCTTT
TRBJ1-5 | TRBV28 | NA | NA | CASLRSGGNQPQHF | TGTGCCAGCCTCAGAAGCGGAGGCAATCAGCCCCAGCATTTT
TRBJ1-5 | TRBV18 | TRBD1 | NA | CASSQDRGIGNQPQHF | TGTGCCAGCTCACAAGACAGGGGTATTGGCAATCAGCCCCAGCATTTT
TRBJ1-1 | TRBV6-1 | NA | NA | CASSEGRSNTEAFF | TGTGCCAGCAGTGAAGGACGGTCGAACACTGAAGCTTTCTTT